Included here is one TCR beta chain sequence, with context. Measured with immunoSEQ multiplex PCR; TCRdb has only the in-frame clones, and not every one. The table includes approximately 270,000 clones, around 92% detected once. Germline CDR1 is GTSNPN and CDR2 is SVGIG (reference sequence). V was clipped by 0 bases and J by 8 bases, with 10 bases between them. The CDR3 consists of 12 residues. The entry originates in a study of blood T cell repertoires in COVID-19. The chain has TRBV30 and TRBJ1-2; D may be TRBD1 (5 bases). Input material: PBMCs or T cells enriched from blood (not recorded which). This sequence originates from a woman aged 60-75 years who had recovered from COVID-19. The CDR3 loop is CAWSVPEGGYTF. CDR3 in DNA: TGTGCCTGGAGTGTACCGGAGGGGGGCTACACCTTC.